This T cell receptor (beta chain) was recorded in a study of CD8+ T cells in alopecia areata. Isolated RNA was reverse transcribed into cDNA used as the sequencing template. Repertoires were generated with immunoSEQ multiplex PCR, while TCRdb's copy carries only in-frame clones and drops some. The sample shows approximately 98,000 clones, under 60% of them seen only once. The CDR3 length is 12 residues. CDR1 and CDR2 from the germline V gene are MNHEY and SVGAGI. Trimming removed 7 bases from V and 3 bases from J, with 9 bases in between. The specimen was NKG2D-low CD8+ T cells sorted from blood. The receptor's source is a human donor with alopecia areata. J is TRBJ1-1 and V is TRBV6-5, with unresolved D. Here the CDR3 reads CASTSLDTEAFF. CDR3 in DNA: TGTGCCAGCACTTCTTTAGACACTGAAGCTTTCTTT.